A selection of T cell receptor beta chains follows, all from one sample in a study of regulatory T cells in long-lasting Graves disease. TCRdb reanalysed the multiplex PCR reads using MiXCR and keeps one entry per CDR3 protein. This repertoire shows about 460,000 distinct CDR3 sequences, 12% to 15% found once; its top ten account for 17%. This same sample was also taken into another study, of T cells in Graves' hyperthyroidism and ophthalmopathy.

This material consisted of peripheral blood mononuclear cells (PBMCs), taken at new diagnosis, from a patient treated with antithyroid drugs. These receptors all stem from a woman between 50 and 59 years old with Graves disease. CDR3s include the opening cysteine and the closing phenylalanine or tryptophan. A D gene is named only where the DNA matches it firmly. Not all rows give a size; the values are once, few, many and, for expanded clones, a class.

J	D	size	V	CDR3	DNA
TRBJ1-4	TRBD1	many	TRBV12-3/TRBV12-4	CASRRRTGDEKLFF	TGTGCCTCCCGTCGTAGGACAGGGGATGAAAAACTGTTTTTT
TRBJ2-1	TRBD2	few	TRBV28	CASSPGVAGNEQFF	TGTGCCAGCAGCCCGGGAGTAGCGGGAAATGAGCAGTTCTTC
TRBJ2-5	.	.	TRBV28	CASGLSETQYF	TGTGCCAGCGGTTTATCGGAGACCCAGTACTTC
TRBJ2-7	TRBD1	.	TRBV12-3/TRBV12-4	CASSYPLQGAFHEQYF	TGTGCCAGCAGTTACCCACTTCAGGGGGCCTTCCACGAGCAGTACTTC
TRBJ2-7	.	.	TRBV6-2/TRBV6-3	CASSYSRRASLYEQYF	TGTGCCAGCAGTTACTCGAGGAGGGCTTCCCTTTACGAGCAGTACTTC
TRBJ1-5	.	few	TRBV6-5	CASSYGSGDQPQHF	TGTGCCAGCAGTTATGGCTCTGGGGATCAGCCCCAGCATTTT
TRBJ1-4	.	many	TRBV7-9	CASSLGSLAENEKLFF	TGTGCCAGCAGCTTAGGCAGCTTGGCAGAGAATGAAAAACTGTTTTTT
TRBJ1-3	TRBD1	many	TRBV3-1	CASSQDRGNTIYF	TGTGCCAGCAGCCAAGACAGGGGGAACACCATATATTTT
TRBJ2-4	TRBD2	many	TRBV2	CASSVAGGDKNIQYF	TGTGCCAGCAGTGTCGCGGGAGGCGATAAAAACATTCAGTACTTC
TRBJ1-2	.	many	TRBV28	CASSSLGAPGALNYGYTF	TGTGCCAGCAGTTCCCTGGGCGCCCCGGGCGCCCTTAACTATGGCTACACCTTC
TRBJ1-4	TRBD1	many	TRBV5-1	CASSLDRGPLTNEKLFF	TGCGCCAGCAGCTTGGACAGGGGTCCGCTAACTAATGAAAAACTGTTTTTT
TRBJ2-7	.	medium-sized	TRBV2	CASSEDGGRYEQYF	TGTGCCAGCAGTGAAGACGGGGGAAGATACGAGCAGTACTTC
TRBJ1-4	.	.	TRBV19	CASSQETGEKLFF	TGTGCCAGTAGTCAGGAGACAGGTGAAAAACTGTTTTTT
TRBJ1-2	.	.	TRBV16	CASSHSSGAQGMRYGYTF	TGTGCCAGCAGCCATTCCTCCGGGGCACAGGGTATGCGCTATGGCTACACCTTC
TRBJ2-7	.	many	TRBV7-9	CASSPIVAGWEEQYF	TGTGCCAGCAGCCCTATTGTGGCAGGCTGGGAGGAGCAGTACTTC
TRBJ2-7	TRBD2	few	TRBV30	CAWSNTSGNFYEQYF	TGTGCCTGGAGCAACACTAGCGGGAATTTCTACGAGCAGTACTTC
TRBJ2-3	.	many	TRBV28	CASSSRRRATDTQYF	TGTGCCAGCAGTTCGAGACGGCGAGCCACAGATACGCAGTATTTT
TRBJ2-1	.	.	TRBV20-1	CSARDLARSSYNEQFF	TGCAGTGCTAGAGATCTAGCGAGAAGCTCCTACAATGAGCAGTTCTTC
TRBJ1-5	.	many	TRBV20-1	CSARNDGDQPQHF	TGCAGTGCTCGGAACGACGGGGATCAGCCCCAGCATTTT
TRBJ2-1	TRBD1	many	TRBV3-1	CASSLGQGLGVEQFF	TGTGCCAGCAGCCTGGGACAGGGATTAGGTGTGGAGCAGTTCTTC
TRBJ2-7	.	many	TRBV12-3/TRBV12-4	CASSFIFYEQYF	TGTGCCAGCAGTTTTATCTTCTACGAGCAGTACTTC
TRBJ1-5	.	many	TRBV3-1	CASSQEEGIQPQHF	TGTGCCAGCAGCCAAGAGGAGGGTATTCAGCCCCAGCATTTT
TRBJ1-1	.	.	TRBV5-8	CASSLEGYSMNTEAFF	TGTGCCAGCAGCTTGGAAGGGTACTCCATGAACACTGAAGCTTTCTTT
TRBJ1-5	.	many	TRBV2	CASSPYPDGNNQPQHF	TGTGCCAGCAGTCCATATCCGGACGGGAACAATCAGCCCCAGCATTTT
TRBJ2-3	TRBD2	.	TRBV29-1	CSALGLAGGADTQYF	TGCAGCGCCCTGGGGCTAGCGGGAGGTGCGGATACGCAGTATTTT
TRBJ1-4	.	.	TRBV28	CASSLQGLNEKLFF	TGTGCCAGCAGTTTGCAAGGGCTTAATGAAAAACTGTTTTTT
TRBJ2-1	.	many	TRBV3-1	CASSQTFGATYNEQFF	TGTGCCAGCAGCCAAACATTCGGGGCTACCTACAATGAGCAGTTCTTC
TRBJ2-7	TRBD2	many	TRBV9	CASSVDPAGYEQYF	TGTGCCAGCAGCGTAGACCCAGCGGGGTACGAGCAGTACTTC
TRBJ2-2	.	many	TRBV12-3/TRBV12-4	CASSLRSGGLGAGELFF	TGTGCCAGCAGTTTGAGGAGTGGCGGGTTGGGGGCCGGGGAGCTGTTTTTT
TRBJ2-1	TRBD1	many	TRBV6-1	CASSLGTGLGNEQFF	TGTGCCAGCAGCCTAGGGACAGGGTTGGGAAATGAGCAGTTCTTC
TRBJ2-2	.	many	TRBV11-2	CASSFLRGASWGELFF	TGTGCCAGCAGCTTCCTCAGGGGGGCCTCTTGGGGGGAGCTGTTTTTT
TRBJ1-4	.	.	TRBV5-1	CASSLTAATNEKLFF	TGCGCCAGCAGCCTGACCGCTGCAACTAATGAAAAACTGTTTTTT
TRBJ1-1	.	many	TRBV3-1	CASSQGPNTEAFF	TGTGCCAGCAGCCAGGGACCGAACACTGAAGCTTTCTTT
TRBJ2-7	TRBD2	many	TRBV3-1	CASSQDPQGYAVAGVYEQYF	TGTGCCAGCAGCCAAGATCCTCAGGGCTATGCTGTGGCGGGAGTCTACGAGCAGTACTTC
TRBJ1-3	.	few	TRBV7-8	CASSSTRRGRGSGNTIYF	TGTGCCAGCAGCTCCACGCGTCGGGGGCGCGGATCTGGAAACACCATATATTTT
TRBJ2-1	.	many	TRBV27	CASSFRGYNEQFF	TGTGCCAGCAGCTTCCGGGGCTACAATGAGCAGTTCTTC
TRBJ2-2	.	few	TRBV5-4	CASSLKDTGELFF	TGTGCCAGCAGCTTGAAGGATACCGGGGAGCTGTTTTTT
TRBJ2-3	.	many	TRBV29-1	CSVSEGTPGWTDTQYF	TGCAGCGTCTCTGAAGGGACACCAGGTTGGACAGATACGCAGTATTTT
TRBJ1-5	.	.	TRBV6-9	CASSYSHGSNQPQHF	TGTGCCAGCAGTTACTCCCACGGTAGCAATCAGCCCCAGCATTTT
TRBJ2-2	TRBD2	many	TRBV6-1	CASSEGVLAGGRWELFF	TGTGCCAGCAGTGAAGGAGTACTAGCGGGAGGACGCTGGGAGCTGTTTTTT
TRBJ1-2	.	.	TRBV5-1	CASSLDGSMEGPGGYTF	TGCGCCAGCAGCTTGGACGGATCTATGGAGGGCCCGGGAGGCTACACCTTC
TRBJ2-3	TRBD2	.	TRBV10-1	CASSDSGGLAGGDTQYF	TGCGCCAGCAGTGATAGCGGGGGACTAGCGGGAGGAGATACGCAGTATTTT
TRBJ2-5	.	many	TRBV12-3/TRBV12-4	CASNRDIQETQYF	TGTGCCAGCAATCGGGACATCCAAGAGACCCAGTACTTC